The 5 T cell receptor beta chains in this list originate from one sample, sequenced in a study of blood T cell repertoires in COVID-19. TCRdb's table, derived via immunoSEQ multiplex PCR, lists solely in-frame clones and lacks some. In the table there are about 150,000 clones, roughly 82% of which are singletons. The sample was peripheral blood. These receptor sequences come from a human donor in a cohort sampled during active COVID-19.

This clone was counted between two and nine times. The V call is TRBV3-1 (or the pseudogene TRBV3-2), the J call TRBJ1-5; D is unresolved. The CDR3 extends over 14 amino acids. V was trimmed by 0 bases and J by 2 bases, leaving 5 bases between them. Germline V CDR1 and CDR2: LGHDT, YNNKEL (reference sequence). CDR3 sequence (DNA): TGTGCCAGCAGCCAAGATGCAGGCAATCAGCCCCAGCATTTT. This encodes CASSQDAGNQPQHF.

For this clone: Its ends do not fully match the called genes, so a read error is possible. This rearrangement joins TRBV5-1 to TRBJ1-6, with 8 bases lining up with TRBD1. Germline assignment: CDR1 SGHRS and CDR2 YFSETQ. This CDR3 spans 14 amino acids. CDR3 loop: CTSSQTGVNSPLHF. Here the CDR3 DNA reads TGCACCAGCAGCCAGACAGGGGTAAATTCACCCCTCCACTTT.

CDR3 in amino acids: CASGLVSYQPQHF. DNA for the CDR3: TGTGCTAGTGGTTTGGTATCATATCAGCCCCAGCATTTT. V usage is TRBV12-5 and J usage is TRBJ1-5; no reliable D call. The CDR3 has 13 amino acids. The V end lost 0 bases, the J end lost 5 bases, and 5 bases lay between the germline ends. Germline-derived CDR1 and CDR2 are LGHNT and FRNRAP.

The chain is built from TRBV5-1 and TRBJ1-2; 9 bases match TRBD1. Germline trimming cut 0 bases from V and 1 base from J; bases unmatched to any gene: 10. The CDR3 runs 18 residues. CDR1 and CDR2 from the germline V gene are SGHRS and YFSETQ. This chain's CDR3 is CASSLARAGTGSNYGYTF. The DNA for the CDR3 is TGCGCCAGCAGCTTGGCCCGAGCTGGGACAGGGAGTAACTATGGCTACACCTTC.

V and J are TRBV2 and TRBJ2-1; 9 bases fit TRBD1. The CDR3 consists of 14 residues. Germline-derived CDR1 and CDR2 are SNHLY and FYNNEI. Trimming cost V 8 bases and J 7 bases; bases outside gene matches: 9. The CDR3 loop reads CASSGQGRENEQFF. In DNA form, the CDR3 reads TGTGCCAGCTCGGGACAGGGTAGAGAAAATGAGCAGTTCTTC.